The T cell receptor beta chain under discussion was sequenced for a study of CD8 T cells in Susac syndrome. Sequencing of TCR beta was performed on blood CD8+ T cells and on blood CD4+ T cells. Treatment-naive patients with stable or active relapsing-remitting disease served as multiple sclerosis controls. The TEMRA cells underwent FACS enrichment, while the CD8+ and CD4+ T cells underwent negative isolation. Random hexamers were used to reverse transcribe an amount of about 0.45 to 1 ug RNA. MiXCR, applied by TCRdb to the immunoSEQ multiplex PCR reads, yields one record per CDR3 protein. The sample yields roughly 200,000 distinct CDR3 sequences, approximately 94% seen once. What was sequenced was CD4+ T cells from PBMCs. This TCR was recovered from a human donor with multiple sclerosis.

The CDR3 nucleotides are TGTGCCAGCAGCTCAGGTCCCACGAACGAGCAGTACTTC. Its protein is CASSSGPTNEQYF. This sequence joins TRBV7-3 and TRBJ2-7; D call uncertain. Per germline, CDR1 SGHTA and CDR2 FQGTGA. Trimming took 4 bases from V and 5 from J, leaving 12 bases between them. This CDR3 has 13 amino acids. Complete variable domain (other parts from reference TRBV7-3 and TRBJ2-7): GAGVSQTPSNKVTEKGKYVELRCDPISGHTALYWYRQSLGQGPEFLIYFQGTGAADDSGLPNDRFFAVRPEGSVSTLKIQRTERGDSAVYLCASSSGPTNEQYFGPGTRLTVT.